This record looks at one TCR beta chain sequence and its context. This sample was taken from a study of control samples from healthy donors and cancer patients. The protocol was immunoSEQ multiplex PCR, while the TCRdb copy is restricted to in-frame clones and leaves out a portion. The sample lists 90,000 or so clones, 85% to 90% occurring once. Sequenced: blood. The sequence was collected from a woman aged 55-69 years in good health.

CDR3 in DNA: TGTGCCAGCAGCCACACAGGGAACACTGAAGCTTTCTTT. Encoded protein: CASSHTGNTEAFF. V gene TRBV3-1 (or the pseudogene TRBV3-2) combines with J gene TRBJ1-1; weak D call: TRBD1 (5 bases). The CDR3 totals 13 residues. The germline gives CDR1 LGHDT, CDR2 YNNKEL (reference sequence). Deletions cut 3 bases from V and 1 base from J, with 6 bases between.